The clone carrying this T cell receptor (beta chain) was seen a handful of times. Its target is unknown. V gave up 2 bases and J gave up 6 bases; unmatched junction bases: 6. There are 16 residues in the CDR3. The germline V gene encodes CDR1 ENHRY and CDR2 SYGVKD. Time point described: pre-sensitization, week 0. The treatment denotes: therapeutic diphenylcyclopropenone sensitization with weekly scalp DPC. This specimen comes from a study of human T cells and chemical hapten exposure. The wider study: Each patient's scalp received weekly diphenylcyclopropenone throughout the approximately 24-week study.

TCRdb redid the calling of the RACE reads with MiXCR, one entry per CDR3 protein. The table has roughly 60,000 distinct CDR3 sequences, around 7% seen once. Findings and caveats of the study: Because they had alopecia, donors may respond immunologically unlike healthy people. No shift was seen in TCRs above 1 in 1000 frequency with DPC sensitization. While controls formed fewer of them, expanded TCRs formed significantly more large CDR3 similarity clusters.

This TCR was recovered from a woman aged 25 to 39 with alopecia areata. Some clones in this sample may be carry-over from other donors' samples. The specimen comprised whole blood, sampled in connection with sensitization to the hapten diphenylcyclopropenone (DPC). This rearrangement joins TRBV10-3 to TRBJ2-1, with TRBD1 matching over 11 bases. CDR3 nucleotide sequence: TGTGCCATCAGTGAGATGGGACAGGGGGAGTTCAATGAGCAGTTCTTC. This encodes CAISEMGQGEFNEQFF.